Many counts were recorded for the clone carrying this TCR beta chain. The target antigen is unknown. The sample comes from a study of T cells in Graves' hyperthyroidism and ophthalmopathy. Study-wide context: The initial diagnosis was the point when peripheral blood was collected, ahead of any treatment.

Amplified TCR beta CDR3 regions derived from RNA transcripts. A set of HTBI primers served as the primers for a first-round RT-PCR of the TCR CDR3. One entry per CDR3 protein, called by TCRdb with MiXCR from the multiplex PCR reads. The data contain hundreds of thousands of distinct CDR3 sequences, over 15% of them singletons. Overall study results and limits: Ophthalmopathy, as predicted by the model, came a median 6.5 months after the prediction. Clonotypes that were expanded in thyroid above 0.001 mostly appeared in blood too. Ophthalmopathy and stable hyperthyroidism were told apart by a 13 V-J model.

V was clipped by 0 bases and J by 4 bases, with 3 bases between them. Per the germline V gene, CDR1 is SGDLS and CDR2 is YYNGEE. This CDR3 contains 12 residues. The sequenced sample was blood. The clonotype was recovered from a woman under 30 with Graves' ophthalmopathy. This chain joins TRBV9 and TRBJ2-3; D is ambiguous. CDR3 DNA: TGTGCCAGCAGCGTAGGGTCAGATACGCAGTATTTT. Protein: CASSVGSDTQYF.